Following are 14 T cell receptor beta chains from one sample sequenced in a study of graft-versus-host responses after intestinal transplantation. Some clones are missing from TCRdb's copy, which holds only in-frame ones; the method was immunoSEQ multiplex PCR. The sample includes about 150,000 clones, over 90% of them seen just once. Antigens for these TCRs are unknown. Here the sequenced sample was unstimulated CD4+ T cells sorted from spleen or lymph node cells, taken before intestinal transplant. These receptors were obtained from a human donor who received an intestinal transplant.

The chain is built from TRBV7-8 and TRBJ1-1; tentatively, D is TRBD1 (5 bases). Germline V gives CDR1 SGHVS, CDR2 FQNEAQ. Trimming left V 5 bases short and J 5 bases short, with 9 bases between. The CDR3 length is 12 residues. CDR3 nucleotides: TGTGCCAGCAGCGGGGGGGGAACTGAAGCTTTCTTT. It is translated as CASSGGGTEAFF.

The genes are TRBV27 and TRBJ1-3; 8 nucleotides match TRBD1. From germline, CDR1 is MNHEY and CDR2 SMNVEV (reference sequence). V lost 0 bases to trimming and J lost 4 bases; unmatched junction nucleotides: 5. The CDR3 is 16 amino acids. CDR3 DNA: TGTGCCAGCAGTTTATCCGGCCGGGACAGGGGAAACACCATATATTTT. This encodes CASSLSGRDRGNTIYF.

The chain couples TRBV4-1 to TRBJ1-5; D is unresolved. The CDR3 is made up of 15 amino acids. Germline lookup yields CDR1 MGHRA and CDR2 YSYEKL. V lost 1 base to trimming and J lost 4 bases, with 11 bases between them. The CDR3 spells CASSQGSALNQPQHF. The CDR3 DNA is TGCGCCAGCAGCCAAGGCAGTGCCTTGAATCAGCCCCAGCATTTT.

The rearrangement joins TRBV15 to TRBJ1-1; D might be TRBD1 (6 bases). CDR1 LNHNV and CDR2 YYDKDF come from the germline V gene (reference sequence). CDR3 size: 18 residues. V was pared by 0 bases and J by 0 bases, with 17 bases between. Here the CDR3 reads CATSRDYRVGGLNTEAFF. The CDR3 DNA reads TGTGCCACCAGCAGAGATTATAGGGTCGGGGGGCTGAACACTGAAGCTTTCTTT.

In its sample, this clone was seen once. This chain uses TRBV30 with TRBJ1-5, with TRBD1 as a possible D gene (6 bases). CDR3 length equals 13 residues. V was clipped by 4 bases and J by 5 bases, with 12 bases between them. Germline V lookup: CDR1 GTSNPN, CDR2 SVGIG (reference sequence). CDR3: CAWNTGTDQPQHF. The CDR3 DNA reads TGTGCCTGGAATACAGGGACGGATCAGCCCCAGCATTTT.

The rearrangement uses TRBV7-1 and TRBJ2-5; TRBD2 matches 13 bases. The J call is doubtful: the DNA matches TRBJ2-7 better. TRBV7-1 is identified as an open reading frame with a role that is uncertain. The CDR3 has 15 amino acids. CDR3 DNA sequence: TGTGCCAGTCGGACTAGCGGGAGTTTAGTCTACGAGCAGTACTTC. Encoded protein: CASRTSGSLVYEQYF.

The gene calls are TRBV5-6 and TRBJ1-5, with D possibly matching TRBD1 (5 bases). V was trimmed by 3 bases and J by 5 bases, leaving 21 bases between them. Germline CDR1 is SGHDT and CDR2 is YYEEEE. This CDR3 region has 17 residues. The CDR3 nucleotides are TGTGCCAGCAGCTGGGGTTCGCGGTCAGGGAAGGATCAGCCCCAGCATTTT. This gives the protein CASSWGSRSGKDQPQHF.

V gene TRBV7-3 combines with J gene TRBJ2-3; 7 bases are a match to TRBD2. The V gene's germline CDR1 is SGHTA and CDR2 FQGTGA. The J segment lost 3 bases and the V segment lost 2 bases, leaving 2 bases of the junction unmatched. The CDR3 runs 14 residues. The CDR3 sequence: CASSLRAGTDTQYF. CDR3 nucleotide sequence: TGTGCCAGCAGCTTACGAGCGGGAACAGATACGCAGTATTTT.

The chain links TRBV5-4 to TRBJ2-1, with TRBD2 matching 8 bases. Looked up from germline, CDR1 is SGHNT and CDR2 is YYREEE (reference sequence). The CDR3 sequence is 15 residues long. Unmatched junction bases numbered 5, after V lost 4 bases and J lost 2 bases. This chain's CDR3 is CASSQREITYNEQFF. The CDR3 nucleotides read TGTGCCAGCAGCCAGCGGGAGATAACCTACAATGAGCAGTTCTTC.

The chain carries TRBV30 and TRBJ2-2; 10 bases fit TRBD2. Germline values: CDR1 GTSNPN, CDR2 SVGIG (reference sequence). V dropped 0 bases and J dropped 1; count of bases not matched to a gene: 8. This CDR3 is built from 18 residues. The CDR3 sequence: CAWSVRLAGAGNTGELFF. The CDR3 DNA follows: TGTGCCTGGAGTGTACGGCTAGCGGGAGCTGGGAACACCGGGGAGCTGTTTTTT.

The chain is built from TRBV28 and TRBJ1-5; the D is unclear. V was pared by 8 bases and J by 1 base, with 9 bases between. CDR1 and CDR2 from the germline V gene are MDHEN and SYDVKM. The CDR3 runs 13 residues. The CDR3 bases are TGTGCCAGCCTCAGCAGAAGCAATCAGCCCCAGCATTTT. It yields the protein CASLSRSNQPQHF.

The J gene is TRBJ1-2, the V gene TRBV6-6; D is possibly TRBD1 (6 bases). Germline loops: CDR1 MNHNY, CDR2 SVGAGI (reference sequence). V was clipped by 6 bases and J by 2 bases, with 13 bases between them. The CDR3 covers 14 residues. As DNA, the CDR3 is TGTGCCAGCAGATACGGACAGTGGAACTATGGCTACACCTTC. It yields the protein CASRYGQWNYGYTF.

The chain has TRBV6-1 and TRBJ1-1; 7 bases agree with TRBD1. There are 12 residues in the CDR3. The germline CDR1 and CDR2 sequences are MNHNS and SASEGT. The trim removed 4 bases at V and 9 bases at J, leaving 5 bases unmatched. The DNA for the CDR3 is TGTGCCAGCAGTGGCGGACAGGCCAAAGCTTTCTTT. Residues: CASSGGQAKAFF.

This clone showed up just once. The chain couples TRBV18 to TRBJ2-7, with 10 bases that match TRBD1. The CDR3 is made up of 13 amino acids. The V gene's germline CDR1 is KGHSH and CDR2 LQKENI. The V segment lost 3 bases and the J segment 7 bases; nucleotides outside the gene matches: 3. For the CDR3, the DNA is TGTGCCAGCTCACCGACAGGGGGCTATGAGCAGTACTTC. Its protein is CASSPTGGYEQYF.